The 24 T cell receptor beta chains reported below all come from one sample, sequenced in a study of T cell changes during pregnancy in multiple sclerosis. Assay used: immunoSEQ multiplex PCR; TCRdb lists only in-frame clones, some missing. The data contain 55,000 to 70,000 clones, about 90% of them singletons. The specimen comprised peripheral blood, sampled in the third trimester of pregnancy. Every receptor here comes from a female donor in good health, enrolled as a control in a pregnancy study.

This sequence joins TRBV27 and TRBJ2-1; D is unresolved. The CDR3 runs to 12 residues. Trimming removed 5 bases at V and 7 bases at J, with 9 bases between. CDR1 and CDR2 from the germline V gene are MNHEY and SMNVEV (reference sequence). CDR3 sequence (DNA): TGTGCCAGCAGTATAGACGGGAATGAGCAGTTCTTC. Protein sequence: CASSIDGNEQFF.

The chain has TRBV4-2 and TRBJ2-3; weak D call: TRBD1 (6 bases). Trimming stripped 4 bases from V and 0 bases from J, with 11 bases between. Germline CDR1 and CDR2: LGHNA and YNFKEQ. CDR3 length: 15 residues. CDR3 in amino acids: CASSRSGDSTDTQYF. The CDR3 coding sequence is TGTGCCAGCAGCCGTTCAGGGGATAGCACAGATACGCAGTATTTT.

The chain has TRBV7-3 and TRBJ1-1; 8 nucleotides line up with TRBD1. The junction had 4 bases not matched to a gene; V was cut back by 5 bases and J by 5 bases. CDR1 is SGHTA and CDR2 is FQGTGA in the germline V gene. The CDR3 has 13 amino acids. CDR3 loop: CASSLTGVTEAFF. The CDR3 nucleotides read TGTGCCAGCAGCCTGACAGGGGTAACTGAAGCTTTCTTT.

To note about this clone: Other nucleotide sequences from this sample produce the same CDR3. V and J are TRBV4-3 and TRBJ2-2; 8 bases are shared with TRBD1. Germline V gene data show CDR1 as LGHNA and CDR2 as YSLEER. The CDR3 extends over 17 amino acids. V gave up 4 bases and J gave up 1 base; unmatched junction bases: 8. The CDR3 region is CASSLGTGQRNTGELFF. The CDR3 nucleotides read TGCGCCAGCAGCCTGGGGACAGGCCAACGGAACACCGGGGAGCTGTTTTTT.

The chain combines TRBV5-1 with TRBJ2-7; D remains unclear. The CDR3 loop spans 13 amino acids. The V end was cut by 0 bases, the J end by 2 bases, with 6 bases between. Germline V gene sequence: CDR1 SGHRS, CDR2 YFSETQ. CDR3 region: CASSLGRAYEQYF. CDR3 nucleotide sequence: TGCGCCAGCAGCTTGGGACGGGCCTACGAGCAGTACTTC.

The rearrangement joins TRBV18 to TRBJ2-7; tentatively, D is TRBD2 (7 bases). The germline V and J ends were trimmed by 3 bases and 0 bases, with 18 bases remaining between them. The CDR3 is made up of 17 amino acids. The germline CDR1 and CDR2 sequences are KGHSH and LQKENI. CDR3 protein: CASSPRRGQGGSYEQYF. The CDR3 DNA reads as TGTGCCAGCTCACCGCGGCGGGGGCAGGGTGGCTCCTACGAGCAGTACTTC.

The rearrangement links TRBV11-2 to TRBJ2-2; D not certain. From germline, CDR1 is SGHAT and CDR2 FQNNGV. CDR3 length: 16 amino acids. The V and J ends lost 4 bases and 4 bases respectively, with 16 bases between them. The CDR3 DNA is TGTGCCAGCAGCTCAATATCTAGTCCTAGCACCGGGGAGCTGTTTTTT. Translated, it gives CASSSISSPSTGELFF.

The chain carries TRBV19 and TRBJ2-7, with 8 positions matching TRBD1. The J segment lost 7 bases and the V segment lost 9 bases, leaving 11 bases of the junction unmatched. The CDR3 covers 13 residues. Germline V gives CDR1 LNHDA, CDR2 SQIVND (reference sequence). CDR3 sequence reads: CASKRQGLEEQYF. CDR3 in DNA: TGTGCCAGCAAAAGACAGGGGCTAGAGGAGCAGTACTTC.

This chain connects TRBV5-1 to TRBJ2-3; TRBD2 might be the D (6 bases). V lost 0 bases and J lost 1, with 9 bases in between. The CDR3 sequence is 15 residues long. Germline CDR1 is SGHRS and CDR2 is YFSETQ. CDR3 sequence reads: CASSLGLGGTDTQYF. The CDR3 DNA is TGCGCCAGCAGCTTGGGACTAGGAGGCACAGATACGCAGTATTTT.

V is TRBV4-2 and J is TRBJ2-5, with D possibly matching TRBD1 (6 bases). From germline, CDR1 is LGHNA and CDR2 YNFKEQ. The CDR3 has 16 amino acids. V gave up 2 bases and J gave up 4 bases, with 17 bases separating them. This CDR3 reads CASSQLTGLSSETQYF. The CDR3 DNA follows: TGTGCCAGCAGCCAACTTACAGGGTTGTCATCAGAGACCCAGTACTTC.

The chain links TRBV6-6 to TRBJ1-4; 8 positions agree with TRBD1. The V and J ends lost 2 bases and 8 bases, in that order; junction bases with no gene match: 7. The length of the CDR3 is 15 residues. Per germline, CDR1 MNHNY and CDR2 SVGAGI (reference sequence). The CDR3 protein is CASSYKGQGREKLFF. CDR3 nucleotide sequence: TGTGCCAGCAGTTACAAAGGACAGGGAAGGGAAAAACTGTTTTTT.

The CDR3 is CASTRRHDAFF. As DNA, the CDR3 is TGTGCCAGCACTCGGCGGCATGATGCTTTCTTT. The chain employs TRBV7-9 and TRBJ1-1; no firm D call. This CDR3 spans 11 amino acids. Looked up from germline, CDR1 is SEHNR and CDR2 is FQNEAQ (reference sequence). The V end was cut by 7 bases, the J end by 11 bases, with 14 bases between.

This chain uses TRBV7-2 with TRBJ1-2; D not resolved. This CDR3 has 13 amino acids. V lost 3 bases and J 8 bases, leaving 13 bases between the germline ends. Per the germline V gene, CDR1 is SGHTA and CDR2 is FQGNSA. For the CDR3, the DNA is TGTGCCAGCAGCTTCCCCTCGACACGGGGCTACACCTTC. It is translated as CASSFPSTRGYTF. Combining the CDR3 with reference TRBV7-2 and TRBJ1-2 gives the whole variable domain GAGVSQSPSNKVTEKGKDVELRCDPISGHTALYWYRQSLGQGLEFLIYFQGNSAPDKSGLPSDRFSAERTGGSVSTLTIQRTQQEDSAVYLCASSFPSTRGYTFGSGTRLTVV.

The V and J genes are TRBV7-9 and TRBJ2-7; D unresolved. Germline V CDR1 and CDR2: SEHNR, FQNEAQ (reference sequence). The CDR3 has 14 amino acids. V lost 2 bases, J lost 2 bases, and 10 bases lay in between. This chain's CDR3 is CASSLSYRTYEQYF. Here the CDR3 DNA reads TGTGCCAGCAGCTTATCCTATAGAACCTACGAGCAGTACTTC.

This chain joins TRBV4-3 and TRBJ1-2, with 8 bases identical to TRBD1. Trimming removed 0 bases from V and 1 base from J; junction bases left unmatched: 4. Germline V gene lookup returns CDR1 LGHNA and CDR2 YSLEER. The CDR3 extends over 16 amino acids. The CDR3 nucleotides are TGCGCCAGCAGCCAAGATCGGGACAGGCTTAACTATGGCTACACCTTC. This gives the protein CASSQDRDRLNYGYTF.

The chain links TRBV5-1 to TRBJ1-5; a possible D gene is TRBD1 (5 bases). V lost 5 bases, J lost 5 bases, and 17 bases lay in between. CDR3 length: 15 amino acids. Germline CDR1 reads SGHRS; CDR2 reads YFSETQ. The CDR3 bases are TGCGCCAGCAGAAGGAGTCAGGGTTCGGATCAGCCCCAGCATTTT. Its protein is CASRRSQGSDQPQHF.

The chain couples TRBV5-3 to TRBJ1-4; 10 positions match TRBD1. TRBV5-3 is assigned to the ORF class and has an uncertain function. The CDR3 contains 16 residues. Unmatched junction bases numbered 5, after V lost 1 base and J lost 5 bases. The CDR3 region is CARSLRMGQGNEKLFF. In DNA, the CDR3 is TGTGCCAGAAGCTTGAGGATGGGACAGGGGAATGAAAAACTGTTTTTT.

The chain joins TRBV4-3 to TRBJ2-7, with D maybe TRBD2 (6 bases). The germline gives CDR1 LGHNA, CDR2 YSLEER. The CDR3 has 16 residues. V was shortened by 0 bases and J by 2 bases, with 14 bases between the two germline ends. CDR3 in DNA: TGCGCCAGCAGCCAAGATCGGGGGATGAGCACCTACGAGCAGTACTTC. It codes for CASSQDRGMSTYEQYF.

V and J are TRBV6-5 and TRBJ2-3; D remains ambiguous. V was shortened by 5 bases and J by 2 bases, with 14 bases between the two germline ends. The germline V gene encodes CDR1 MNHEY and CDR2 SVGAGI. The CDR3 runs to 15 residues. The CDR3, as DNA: TGTGCCAGCAGTCCCAACCAGGTTCACACAGATACGCAGTATTTT. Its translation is CASSPNQVHTDTQYF.

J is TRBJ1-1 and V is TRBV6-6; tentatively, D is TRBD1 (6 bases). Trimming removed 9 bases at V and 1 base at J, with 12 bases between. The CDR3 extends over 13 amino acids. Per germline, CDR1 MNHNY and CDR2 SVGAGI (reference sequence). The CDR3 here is CASRGGANTEAFF. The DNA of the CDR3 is TGTGCCAGTAGGGGGGGTGCGAACACTGAAGCTTTCTTT.

The CDR3 sequence is CASSYRQGRDNEQFF. As DNA, the CDR3 is TGTGCCAGCAGTTACCGACAGGGAAGGGACAATGAGCAGTTCTTC. The V gene is TRBV6-6, the J gene TRBJ2-1; the match to TRBD1 covers 7 bases. The germline CDR1 and CDR2 sequences are MNHNY and SVGAGI (reference sequence). Losses at the gene ends were 2 bases for V and 5 bases for J; bases not matched to a gene: 6. This CDR3 spans 15 amino acids.

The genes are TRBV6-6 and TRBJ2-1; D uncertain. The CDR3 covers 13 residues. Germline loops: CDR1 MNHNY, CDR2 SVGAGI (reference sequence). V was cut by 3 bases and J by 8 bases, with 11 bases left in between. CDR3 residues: CASSYVLDYEQFF. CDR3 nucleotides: TGTGCCAGCAGTTATGTGCTAGACTATGAGCAGTTCTTC.

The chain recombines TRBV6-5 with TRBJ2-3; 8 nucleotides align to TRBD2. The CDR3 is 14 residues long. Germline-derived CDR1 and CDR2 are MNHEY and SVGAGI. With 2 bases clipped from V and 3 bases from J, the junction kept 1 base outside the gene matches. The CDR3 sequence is CASSYAGGTDTQYF. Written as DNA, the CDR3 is TGTGCCAGCAGTTACGCGGGGGGTACAGATACGCAGTATTTT.

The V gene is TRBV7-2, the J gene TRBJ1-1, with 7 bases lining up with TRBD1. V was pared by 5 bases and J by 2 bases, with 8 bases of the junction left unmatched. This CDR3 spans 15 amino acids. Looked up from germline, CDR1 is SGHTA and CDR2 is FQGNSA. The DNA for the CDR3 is TGTGCCAGCAGCCCCCGGGACAGAATAAACACTGAAGCTTTCTTT. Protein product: CASSPRDRINTEAFF.